The TCR beta chain under discussion was sequenced for a study of identical twins. Study observations and caveats: A cross-sectional statistical analysis, not follow-up of the same donors, supported the conclusions. Surplus twin overlap in beta out-of-frame sequences was less pronounced.

TCRdb re-derived calls from the 5' RACE reads in MiXCR, one entry per CDR3 protein. This table holds 450,000 to 600,000 distinct CDR3 sequences, approximately 20% found once. Germline CDR1 and CDR2: SNHLY and FYNNEI. The CDR3 length is 16 residues. After removal of 3 bases from V and 8 bases from J, the junction contained 16 bases not matched to a gene. Remarks on this clonotype: No antigen is known for it.

The sample was also linked to a second study, of yellow fever vaccine responses in identical twins.

The TCR sequence derives from a woman under 30 in good health. This chain connects TRBV2 to TRBJ2-7, with 7 positions matching TRBD1. Sequenced sample: CD4+ T cells sorted from blood. The CDR3 DNA follows: TGTGCCAGCAGTGACTCGGGTAGGGACAGCCTCTTGAAGCAGTACTTC. Its protein is CASSDSGRDSLLKQYF. Looking up the rest from reference TRBV2 and TRBJ2-7 gives the full variable domain: EPEVTQTPSHQVTQMGQEVILRCVPISNHLYFYWYRQILGQKVEFLVSFYNNEISEKSEIFDDQFSVERPDGSNFTLKIRSTKLEDSAMYFCASSDSGRDSLLKQYFGPGTRLTVT.